This entry lists 20 T cell receptor beta chains sequenced from one sample in a study of cytomegalovirus exposure and HLA in healthy donors. Researchers ran the PCR with 60 Vbeta and 13 Jbeta primers. Sequenced by immunoSEQ multiplex PCR; TCRdb stores in-frame clones only, minus some. The sample includes 100,000 to 150,000 clones, around 80% seen only once; the top ten take 1.3% to 1.5%. The sequencing input was PBMCs. The receptors were sampled from a female donor in good health and CMV-seronegative.

CDR3 residues: CSVENQGHYGYTF. CDR3 sequence (DNA): TGCAGCGTTGAAAACCAGGGGCACTATGGCTACACCTTC. This sequence joins TRBV29-1 and TRBJ1-2, with D possibly matching TRBD1 (6 bases). Trimming took 2 bases from V and 3 from J, leaving 10 bases between them. CDR1 is SQVTM and CDR2 is ANQGSEA in the germline V gene. There are 13 residues in the CDR3.

The V gene is TRBV5-1, the J gene TRBJ2-1; a weak D match, TRBD1 (6 bases). Per the germline V gene, CDR1 is SGHRS and CDR2 is YFSETQ. The CDR3 extends over 15 amino acids. V was clipped by 1 base and J by 6 bases, with 14 bases between them. DNA of the CDR3: TGCGCCAGCAGCTTGCTACAGGGAAAAGGCAATGAGCAGTTCTTC. Translated: CASSLLQGKGNEQFF.

The chain employs TRBV10-3 and TRBJ2-3, with a possible D match to TRBD2 (6 bases). CDR3 length: 15 amino acids. The V end was cut by 0 bases, the J end by 1 base, with 8 bases between. Germline values: CDR1 ENHRY, CDR2 SYGVKD. DNA of the CDR3: TGTGCCATCAGTGAGTCTAAGCGGGGCACAGATACGCAGTATTTT. It codes for CAISESKRGTDTQYF.

V is TRBV7-2 and J is TRBJ1-1; D is possibly TRBD1 (6 bases). Germline loops: CDR1 SGHTA, CDR2 FQGNSA. Trimming removed 0 bases at V and 1 base at J, with 9 bases between. The CDR3 runs 15 residues. This CDR3 reads CASSLAGQRNTEAFF. The CDR3 DNA reads as TGTGCCAGCAGCTTAGCGGGACAACGGAACACTGAAGCTTTCTTT. Combining the CDR3 with reference TRBV7-2 and TRBJ1-1 gives the whole variable domain GAGVSQSPSNKVTEKGKDVELRCDPISGHTALYWYRQSLGQGLEFLIYFQGNSAPDKSGLPSDRFSAERTGGSVSTLTIQRTQQEDSAVYLCASSLAGQRNTEAFFGQGTRLTVV.

The table lists this clone with a few counts. This CDR3 reads CASSSIRTVSGSWSYEQYF. The CDR3, as DNA: TGTGCCAGCAGCTCGATACGAACCGTAAGCGGGAGTTGGTCCTACGAGCAGTACTTC. The rearrangement joins TRBV11-2 to TRBJ2-5, with 8 bases fitting TRBD2. The DNA matches TRBJ2-7 better at its end, which makes the J call doubtful. Germline assignment: CDR1 SGHAT and CDR2 FQNNGV. The CDR3 spans 19 residues.

V and J are TRBV7-6 and TRBJ2-7; 10 nucleotides align to TRBD1. The CDR3 loop spans 13 amino acids. Germline CDR1 reads SGHVS; CDR2 reads FNYEAQ. V was pared by 8 bases and J by 4 bases, with 5 bases of the junction left unmatched. The CDR3 sequence is CASSLDRGYEQYF. DNA for the CDR3: TGTGCCAGCTCCCTGGACAGGGGGTACGAGCAGTACTTC.

The chain combines TRBV29-1 with TRBJ1-2; D unresolved. Germline CDR1 reads SQVTM; CDR2 reads ANQGSEA. Trimming stripped 7 bases from V and 5 bases from J, with 20 bases between. The CDR3 is made up of 14 amino acids. CDR3 amino acids: CSAERAASSYGYTF. CDR3 sequence (DNA): TGCAGCGCAGAGAGGGCCGCTTCCTCATATGGCTACACCTTC.

This chain uses TRBV4-1 with TRBJ2-1; the D gene is possibly TRBD2 (5 bases). Trimming removed 4 bases from V and 8 bases from J, with 18 bases in between. This CDR3 spans 15 amino acids. Germline V gene data show CDR1 as MGHRA and CDR2 as YSYEKL. DNA for the CDR3: TGCGCCAGCAGCCTCTTAAACGGACTTCGCCATGAGCAGTTCTTC. Amino acid sequence: CASSLLNGLRHEQFF.

The J gene is TRBJ2-1, the V gene TRBV7-8, with a weak D call TRBD1 (5 bases). The V end was cut by 0 bases, the J end by 7 bases, with 16 bases between. Germline V gene data show CDR1 as SGHVS and CDR2 as FQNEAQ. This CDR3 comprises 16 residues. The CDR3 spells CASSLATGLPGNEQFF. CDR3 sequence (DNA): TGTGCCAGCAGCTTAGCGACGGGTCTTCCAGGGAATGAGCAGTTCTTC.

Points on this clone: This CDR3 is also generated by other DNA sequences in the sample. This sequence joins TRBV5-1 and TRBJ2-1, with 10 bases that match TRBD2. The V gene's germline CDR1 is SGHRS and CDR2 YFSETQ. CDR3 length: 15 residues. V was pared by 4 bases and J by 3 bases, with 4 bases of the junction left unmatched. The CDR3 sequence is CASSPGTSVYNEQFF. In DNA form, the CDR3 reads TGCGCCAGCAGCCCCGGGACTAGCGTCTACAATGAGCAGTTCTTC.

V gene TRBV4-1 combines with J gene TRBJ1-5; TRBD1 might be the D (5 bases). This CDR3 region has 16 residues. V was pared by 1 base and J by 3 bases, with 13 bases between. The V gene's germline CDR1 is MGHRA and CDR2 YSYEKL. In DNA form, the CDR3 reads TGCGCCAGCAGCCAAGGGGGGGACGGGATCAATCAGCCCCAGCATTTT. Amino acid sequence: CASSQGGDGINQPQHF.

The chain carries TRBV9 and TRBJ2-5, with TRBD1 matching over 12 bases. Trimming cost V 2 bases and J 4 bases; bases outside gene matches: 3. The CDR3 has 15 residues. Germline-derived CDR1 and CDR2 are SGDLS and YYNGEE. The CDR3 here is CASSVRDRGPETQYF. The CDR3 region has the DNA TGTGCCAGCAGCGTTCGGGACAGGGGGCCAGAGACCCAGTACTTC.

The chain recombines TRBV6-5 with TRBJ1-5; D is uncertain. The CDR3 runs to 15 residues. V shed 5 bases and J shed 0 bases, with 11 bases lying between them. CDR1 is MNHEY, CDR2 SVGAGI, per germline. The CDR3 DNA is TGTGCCAGCAGTCCGGATAGCTATAGCAATCAGCCCCAGCATTTT. Its translation: CASSPDSYSNQPQHF.

The chain is built from TRBV2 and TRBJ2-1, with D tentatively TRBD1 (6 bases). Germline V gene data show CDR1 as SNHLY and CDR2 as FYNNEI. Trimming pared 1 base from V and 3 bases from J, leaving 10 bases between. This CDR3 has 15 residues. DNA of the CDR3: TGTGCCAGCAGTGAAGACAGGGCGAGCTACAATGAGCAGTTCTTC. Amino acids: CASSEDRASYNEQFF.

The chain uses TRBV10-3 and TRBJ2-5; TRBD2 is a possible D gene (7 bases). There are 17 residues in the CDR3. V gave up 3 bases and J gave up 4 bases, with 21 bases separating them. Germline values: CDR1 ENHRY, CDR2 SYGVKD. The CDR3 region has the DNA TGTGCCATCAGTGACCTCGGGGGGCGGGAGTGGGGAGAGACCCAGTACTTC. Translating gives CAISDLGGREWGETQYF.

This chain connects TRBV15 to TRBJ1-4; weak D call: TRBD1 (6 bases). V shed 7 bases and J shed 4 bases, with 13 bases lying between them. CDR3 size: 14 residues. CDR1 is LNHNV and CDR2 is YYDKDF in the germline V gene (reference sequence). Here the CDR3 reads CATKATGINEKLFF. The CDR3 region has the DNA TGTGCCACCAAAGCTACAGGGATTAATGAAAAACTGTTTTTT.

A word on this clone: The same CDR3 also results from other DNA sequences found in this sample. The V gene is TRBV19, the J gene TRBJ2-7; perhaps TRBD2 as D (5 bases). Germline V gene data show CDR1 as LNHDA and CDR2 as SQIVND (reference sequence). V lost 1 base to trimming and J lost 4 bases, with 11 bases between them. The CDR3 covers 14 residues. CDR3 sequence reads: CASSIALAGYEQYF. The CDR3 nucleotides are TGTGCCAGTAGTATAGCCCTAGCAGGTTACGAGCAGTACTTC.

The chain carries TRBV11-2 and TRBJ1-3, with unresolved D. The V gene lost 2 bases and the J gene lost 4 bases, with 15 bases spanning the gap. Per the germline V gene, CDR1 is SGHAT and CDR2 is FQNNGV. The CDR3 has 16 amino acids. The CDR3 region is CASSLRSGQSGNTIYF. DNA of the CDR3: TGTGCCAGCAGCTTACGTTCAGGTCAATCCGGAAACACCATATATTTT.

In regard to this clone: Within the sample, other DNA sequences also encode this same CDR3. The chain carries TRBV28 and TRBJ1-5; tentative D call: TRBD1 (6 bases). V was shortened by 3 bases and J by 6 bases, with 15 bases between the two germline ends. Germline CDR1 reads MDHEN; CDR2 reads SYDVKM. The CDR3 totals 15 residues. CDR3 region: CASSLGQGFRQPQHF. The CDR3 DNA reads TGTGCCAGCAGTTTGGGGCAGGGGTTTCGTCAGCCCCAGCATTTT.

The rearrangement links TRBV5-6 to TRBJ2-3, with D tentatively TRBD2 (6 bases). The CDR3 is 15 amino acids. Germline CDR1 SGHDT, CDR2 YYEEEE. V lost 4 bases and J lost 7, with 19 bases in between. In DNA, the CDR3 is TGTGCCAGCAGCGTGTTCTGGGGGGAATTGTATACGCAGTATTTT. Protein sequence: CASSVFWGELYTQYF.